This TCR beta chain is drawn from a study of blood T cell repertoires in COVID-19. Authors' data handling: Estimated nucleated cell counts came from reference gene primer amplification. Sequencing used immunoSEQ multiplex PCR; TCRdb keeps in-frame clones, though not all of them. V and J calls and clone size come straight from that table; D and trimming were deduced from the DNA. The sample lists about 300,000 clones; approximately 90% were seen once. Germline-derived CDR1 and CDR2 are SGHRS and YFSETQ. V was clipped by 4 bases and J by 7 bases; unmatched bases: 5. This CDR3 has 13 amino acids. Individuals drawn from around 25 US areas were roughly 18 to 95 years old.

The V and J genes are TRBV5-1 and TRBJ1-1; 9 positions match TRBD1. This clonotype was sampled from a woman in her twenties or thirties who had recovered from COVID-19. The sample taken for sequencing was PBMCs or T cells enriched from blood (not recorded which). The CDR3 region is CASSLGQGSEAFF. CDR3 in DNA: TGCGCCAGCAGCCTGGGACAGGGAAGTGAAGCTTTCTTT.